The clone carrying this T cell receptor (beta chain) was counted at least ten times. Its antigen is as yet unknown. These data come from a study of early T cells in non-severe SARS-CoV-2 infection. Findings and caveats of the study: VDJdb matches were skewed toward anti-spike CD8 T cell responses.

Trimming pared 7 bases from V and 8 bases from J, leaving 14 bases between. This CDR3 region has 13 residues. CDR1 and CDR2 (germline): MNHNY, SVGAGI (reference sequence). A single record per CDR3 protein comes from TCRdb applying MiXCR to the 5' RACE reads. There are tens of thousands of distinct CDR3 sequences in the sample; 12% occur only once, and 3.5% to 5.5% lies in the top ten. This receptor was identified in an adult who was a healthcare worker with PCR-confirmed SARS-CoV-2 infection or an uninfected control (not recorded which). Sequencing was carried out using whole blood. V and J are TRBV6-6 and TRBJ2-2; D is unclear. CDR3 coding DNA: TGTGCCAGCACCCTGTATACGTTGGGGGAGCTGTTTTTT. This sequence encodes CASTLYTLGELFF.